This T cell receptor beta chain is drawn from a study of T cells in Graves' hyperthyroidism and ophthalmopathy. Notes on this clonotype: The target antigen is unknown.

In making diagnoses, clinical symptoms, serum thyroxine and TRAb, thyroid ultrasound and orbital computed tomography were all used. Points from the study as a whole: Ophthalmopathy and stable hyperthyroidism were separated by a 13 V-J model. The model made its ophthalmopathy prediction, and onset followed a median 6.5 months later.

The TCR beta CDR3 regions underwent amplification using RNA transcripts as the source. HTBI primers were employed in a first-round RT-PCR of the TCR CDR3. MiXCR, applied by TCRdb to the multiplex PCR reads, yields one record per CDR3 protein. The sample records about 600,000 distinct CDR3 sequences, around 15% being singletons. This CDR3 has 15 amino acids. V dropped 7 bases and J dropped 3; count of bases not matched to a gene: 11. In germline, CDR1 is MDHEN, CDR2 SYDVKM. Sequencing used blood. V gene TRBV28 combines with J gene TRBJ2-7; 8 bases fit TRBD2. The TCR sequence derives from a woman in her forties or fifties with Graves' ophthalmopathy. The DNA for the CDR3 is TGTGCCAGCAAACTACGGGGGGGGGTGGTCTACGAGCAGTACTTC. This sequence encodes CASKLRGGVVYEQYF.